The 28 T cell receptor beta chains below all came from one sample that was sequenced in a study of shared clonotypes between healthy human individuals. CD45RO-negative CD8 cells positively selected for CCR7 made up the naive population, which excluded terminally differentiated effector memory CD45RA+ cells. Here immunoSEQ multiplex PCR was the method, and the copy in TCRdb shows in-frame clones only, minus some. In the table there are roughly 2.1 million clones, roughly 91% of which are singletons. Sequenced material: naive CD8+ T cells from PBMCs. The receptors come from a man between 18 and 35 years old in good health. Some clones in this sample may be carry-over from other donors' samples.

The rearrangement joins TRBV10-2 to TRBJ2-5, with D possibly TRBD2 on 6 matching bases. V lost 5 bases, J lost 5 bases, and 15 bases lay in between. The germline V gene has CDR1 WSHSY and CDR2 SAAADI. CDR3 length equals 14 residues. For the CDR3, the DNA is TGCGCCAGCAGTAGACTAGGCCTGGGGGAGACCCAGTACTTC. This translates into CASSRLGLGETQYF.

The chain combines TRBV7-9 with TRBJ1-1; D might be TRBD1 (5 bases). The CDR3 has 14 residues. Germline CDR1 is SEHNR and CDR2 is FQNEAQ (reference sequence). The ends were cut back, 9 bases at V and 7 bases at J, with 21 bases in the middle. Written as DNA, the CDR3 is TGTGCCAGTTCCGAACGGGGACCGAGGGGTGAAGCTTTCTTT. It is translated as CASSERGPRGEAFF.

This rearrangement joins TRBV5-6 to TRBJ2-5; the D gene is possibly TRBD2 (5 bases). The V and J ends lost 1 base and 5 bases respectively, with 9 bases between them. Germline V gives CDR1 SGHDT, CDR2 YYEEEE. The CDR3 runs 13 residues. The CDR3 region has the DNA TGTGCCAGCAGCTTGTTGCGAGGGGAGACCCAGTACTTC. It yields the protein CASSLLRGETQYF. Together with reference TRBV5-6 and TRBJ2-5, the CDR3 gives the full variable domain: DAGVTQSPTHLIKTRGQQVTLRCSPKSGHDTVSWYQQALGQGPQFIFQYYEEEERQRGNFPDRFSGHQFPNYSSELNVNALLLGDSALYLCASSLLRGETQYFGPGTRLLVL.

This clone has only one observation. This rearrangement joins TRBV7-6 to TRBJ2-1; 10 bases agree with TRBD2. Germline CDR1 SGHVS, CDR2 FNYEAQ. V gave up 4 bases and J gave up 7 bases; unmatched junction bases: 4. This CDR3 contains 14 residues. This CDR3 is CASSSTSGRNEQFF. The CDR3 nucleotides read TGTGCCAGCAGCTCGACTAGCGGGCGGAATGAGCAGTTCTTC.

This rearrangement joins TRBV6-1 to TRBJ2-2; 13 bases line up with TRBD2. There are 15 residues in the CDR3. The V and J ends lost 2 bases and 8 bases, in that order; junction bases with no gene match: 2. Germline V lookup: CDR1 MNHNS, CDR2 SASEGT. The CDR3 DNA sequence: TGTGCCAGCAGTGAATGGACTAGCGGGAGTGGGGAGCTGTTTTTT. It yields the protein CASSEWTSGSGELFF.

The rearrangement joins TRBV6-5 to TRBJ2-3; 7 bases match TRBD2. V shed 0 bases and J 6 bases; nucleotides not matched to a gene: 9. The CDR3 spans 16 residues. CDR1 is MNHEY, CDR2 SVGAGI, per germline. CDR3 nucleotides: TGTGCCAGCAGTTACTCCCGGGGCAGGGAGGGGGATACGCAGTATTTT. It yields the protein CASSYSRGREGDTQYF.

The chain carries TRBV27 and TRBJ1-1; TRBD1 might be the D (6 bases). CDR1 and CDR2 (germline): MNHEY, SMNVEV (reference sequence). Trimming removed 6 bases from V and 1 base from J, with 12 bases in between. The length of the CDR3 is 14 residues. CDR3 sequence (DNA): TGTGCCAGCAGGTTGATACAGGGGAACACTGAAGCTTTCTTT. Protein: CASRLIQGNTEAFF.

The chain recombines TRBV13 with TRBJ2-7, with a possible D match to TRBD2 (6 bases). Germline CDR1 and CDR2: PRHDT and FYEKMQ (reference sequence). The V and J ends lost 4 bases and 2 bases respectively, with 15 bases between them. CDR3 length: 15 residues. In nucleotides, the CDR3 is TGTGCCAGCAGCTCCACGGGACTGCCCACCTACGAGCAGTACTTC. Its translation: CASSSTGLPTYEQYF.

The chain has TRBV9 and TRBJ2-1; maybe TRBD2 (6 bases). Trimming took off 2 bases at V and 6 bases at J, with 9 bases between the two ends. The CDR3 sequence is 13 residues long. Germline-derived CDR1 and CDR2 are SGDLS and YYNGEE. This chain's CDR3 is CASSVGLLNEQFF. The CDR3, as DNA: TGTGCCAGCAGCGTCGGACTACTCAATGAGCAGTTCTTC.

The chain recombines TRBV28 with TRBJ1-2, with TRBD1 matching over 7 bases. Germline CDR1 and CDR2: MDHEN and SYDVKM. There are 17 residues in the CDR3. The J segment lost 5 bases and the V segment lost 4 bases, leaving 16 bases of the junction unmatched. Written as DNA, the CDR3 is TGTGCCAGCAGTTCCCTATCCCTTATCGACAGGGTGTATGGCTACACCTTC. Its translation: CASSSLSLIDRVYGYTF.

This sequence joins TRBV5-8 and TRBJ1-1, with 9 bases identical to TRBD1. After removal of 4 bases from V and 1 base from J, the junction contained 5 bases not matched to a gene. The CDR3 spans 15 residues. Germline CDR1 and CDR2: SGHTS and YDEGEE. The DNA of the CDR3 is TGTGCCAGCAGCCCTTGGGACAGGGCGAACACTGAAGCTTTCTTT. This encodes CASSPWDRANTEAFF. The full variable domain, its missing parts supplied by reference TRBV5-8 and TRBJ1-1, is EAGVTQSPTHLIKTRGQQATLRCSPISGHTSVYWYQQALGLGLQFLLWYDEGEERNRGNFPPRFSGRQFPNYSSELNVNALELEDSALYLCASSPWDRANTEAFFGQGTRLTVV.

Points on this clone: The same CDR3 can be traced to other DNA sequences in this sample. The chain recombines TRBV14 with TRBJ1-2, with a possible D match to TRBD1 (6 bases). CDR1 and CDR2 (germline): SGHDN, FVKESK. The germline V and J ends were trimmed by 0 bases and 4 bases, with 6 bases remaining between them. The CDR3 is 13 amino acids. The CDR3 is CASSQEGGYGYTF. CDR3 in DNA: TGTGCCAGCAGCCAAGAAGGGGGCTATGGCTACACCTTC.

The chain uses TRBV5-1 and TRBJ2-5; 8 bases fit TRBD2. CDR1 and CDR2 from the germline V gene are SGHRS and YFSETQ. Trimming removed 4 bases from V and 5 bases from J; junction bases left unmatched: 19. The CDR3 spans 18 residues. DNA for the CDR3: TGCGCCAGCAGCAACCCGTCGGCTGGCGGGAGGACTTCGGAGACCCAGTACTTC. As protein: CASSNPSAGGRTSETQYF.

CDR3 nucleotides: TGTGCCAGCAGGCCCCGTGGAGGGGGGGCCGTCAAGCAGTTCTTC. It encodes CASRPRGGGAVKQFF. The V gene is TRBV7-8, the J gene TRBJ2-1, with D tentatively TRBD2 (7 bases). The germline V gene encodes CDR1 SGHVS and CDR2 FQNEAQ. The CDR3 runs to 15 residues. Trimming left V 6 bases short and J 11 bases short, with 23 bases between.

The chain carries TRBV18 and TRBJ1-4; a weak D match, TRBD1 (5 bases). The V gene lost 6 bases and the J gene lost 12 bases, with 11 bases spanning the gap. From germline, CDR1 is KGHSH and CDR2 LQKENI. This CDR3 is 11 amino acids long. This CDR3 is CASSKGLELFF. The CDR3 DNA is TGTGCCAGCTCCAAGGGGTTAGAACTGTTTTTT. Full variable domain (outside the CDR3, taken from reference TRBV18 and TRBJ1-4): NAGVMQNPRHLVRRRGQEARLRCSPMKGHSHVYWYRQLPEEGLKFMVYLQKENIIDESGMPKERFSAEFPKEGPSILRIQQVVRGDSAAYFCASSKGLELFFGSGTQLSVL.

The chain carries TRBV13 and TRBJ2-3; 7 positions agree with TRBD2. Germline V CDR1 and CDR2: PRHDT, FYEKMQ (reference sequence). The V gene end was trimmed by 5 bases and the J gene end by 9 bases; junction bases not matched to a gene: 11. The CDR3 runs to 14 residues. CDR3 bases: TGTGCCAGCAGCCACCTCTTCACTAGCGACACGCAGTATTTT. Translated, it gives CASSHLFTSDTQYF.

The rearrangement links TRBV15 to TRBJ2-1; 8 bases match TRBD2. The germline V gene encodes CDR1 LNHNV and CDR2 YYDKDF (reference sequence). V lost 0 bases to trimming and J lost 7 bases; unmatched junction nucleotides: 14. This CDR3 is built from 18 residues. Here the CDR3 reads CATSRDVSWREARNEQFF. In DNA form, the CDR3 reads TGTGCCACCAGCAGAGATGTTTCTTGGCGGGAGGCTCGGAATGAGCAGTTCTTC.

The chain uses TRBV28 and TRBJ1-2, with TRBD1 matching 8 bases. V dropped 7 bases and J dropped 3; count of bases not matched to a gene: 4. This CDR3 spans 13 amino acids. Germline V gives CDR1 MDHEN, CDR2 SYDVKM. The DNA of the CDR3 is TGTGCCAGCAATGACAGGGGCTACTATGGCTACACCTTC. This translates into CASNDRGYYGYTF.

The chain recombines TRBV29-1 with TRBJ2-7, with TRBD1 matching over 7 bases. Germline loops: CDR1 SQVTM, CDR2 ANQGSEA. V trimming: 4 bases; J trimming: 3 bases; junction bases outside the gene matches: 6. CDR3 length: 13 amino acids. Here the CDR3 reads CSVVQRTGYEQYF. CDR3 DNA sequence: TGCAGCGTTGTTCAAAGGACAGGCTACGAGCAGTACTTC.

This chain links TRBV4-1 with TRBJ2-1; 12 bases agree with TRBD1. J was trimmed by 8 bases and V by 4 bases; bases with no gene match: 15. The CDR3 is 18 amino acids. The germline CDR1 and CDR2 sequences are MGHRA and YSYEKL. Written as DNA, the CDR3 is TGCGCCAGCAGCCTAAGAGGCTACGGGACAGGGGGCTGGGATGAGCAGTTCTTC. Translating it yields CASSLRGYGTGGWDEQFF.

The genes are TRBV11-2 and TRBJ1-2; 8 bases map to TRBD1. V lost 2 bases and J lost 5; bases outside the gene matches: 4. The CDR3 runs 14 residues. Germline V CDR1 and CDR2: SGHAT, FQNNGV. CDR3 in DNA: TGTGCCAGCAGCTTACACCAGGGGGCATATGGCTACACCTTC. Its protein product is CASSLHQGAYGYTF.

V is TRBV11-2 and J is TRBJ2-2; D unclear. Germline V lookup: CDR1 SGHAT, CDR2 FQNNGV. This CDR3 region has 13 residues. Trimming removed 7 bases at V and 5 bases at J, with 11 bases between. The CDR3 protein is CASTEILTGELFF. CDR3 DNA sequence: TGTGCCAGCACCGAAATACTGACCGGGGAGCTGTTTTTT.

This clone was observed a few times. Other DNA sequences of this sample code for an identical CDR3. DNA of the CDR3: TGCGCCAGCAGCTTGGGGCAGTCCTACGAGCAGTACTTC. It is translated as CASSLGQSYEQYF. The genes are TRBV5-1 and TRBJ2-7; D is ambiguous. The V end lost 0 bases, the J end lost 1 base, and 5 bases lay between the germline ends. The CDR3 length is 13 residues. CDR1 is SGHRS, CDR2 YFSETQ, per germline.

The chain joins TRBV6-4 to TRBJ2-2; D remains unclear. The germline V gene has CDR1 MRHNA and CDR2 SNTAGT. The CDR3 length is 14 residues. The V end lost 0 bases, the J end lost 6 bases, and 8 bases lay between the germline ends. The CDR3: CASSDSMGSGELFF. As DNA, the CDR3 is TGTGCCAGCAGTGACTCGATGGGTTCCGGGGAGCTGTTTTTT.

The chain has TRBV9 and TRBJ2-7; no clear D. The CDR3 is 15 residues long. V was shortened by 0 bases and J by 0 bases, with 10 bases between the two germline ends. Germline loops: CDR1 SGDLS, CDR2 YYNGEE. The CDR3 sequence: CASSVAARSSYEQYF. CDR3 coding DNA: TGTGCCAGCAGCGTAGCCGCCCGTAGCTCCTACGAGCAGTACTTC.

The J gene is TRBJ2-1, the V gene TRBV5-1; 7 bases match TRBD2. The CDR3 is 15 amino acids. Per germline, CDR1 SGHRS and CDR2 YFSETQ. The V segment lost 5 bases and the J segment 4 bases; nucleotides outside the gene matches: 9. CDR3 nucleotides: TGCGCCAGCAGAGAGGACCCCGGGGGGTACAATGAGCAGTTCTTC. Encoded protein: CASREDPGGYNEQFF.

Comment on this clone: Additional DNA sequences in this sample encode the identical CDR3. The CDR3 coding sequence is TGTGCCAGCAGCGTAGGTGGGAGTCTCCAAGAGACCCAGTACTTC. Translation gives CASSVGGSLQETQYF. V is TRBV9 and J is TRBJ2-5; TRBD2 might be the D (5 bases). V was cut by 0 bases and J by 1 base, with 10 bases left in between. Per germline, CDR1 SGDLS and CDR2 YYNGEE. CDR3 size: 15 residues.

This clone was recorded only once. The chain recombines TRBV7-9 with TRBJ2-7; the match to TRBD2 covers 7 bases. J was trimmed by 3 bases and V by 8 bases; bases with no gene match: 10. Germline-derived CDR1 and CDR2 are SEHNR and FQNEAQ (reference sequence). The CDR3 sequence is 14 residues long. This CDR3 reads CASAGLADLYEQYF. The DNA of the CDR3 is TGTGCCAGCGCGGGCCTAGCGGACCTCTACGAGCAGTACTTC.